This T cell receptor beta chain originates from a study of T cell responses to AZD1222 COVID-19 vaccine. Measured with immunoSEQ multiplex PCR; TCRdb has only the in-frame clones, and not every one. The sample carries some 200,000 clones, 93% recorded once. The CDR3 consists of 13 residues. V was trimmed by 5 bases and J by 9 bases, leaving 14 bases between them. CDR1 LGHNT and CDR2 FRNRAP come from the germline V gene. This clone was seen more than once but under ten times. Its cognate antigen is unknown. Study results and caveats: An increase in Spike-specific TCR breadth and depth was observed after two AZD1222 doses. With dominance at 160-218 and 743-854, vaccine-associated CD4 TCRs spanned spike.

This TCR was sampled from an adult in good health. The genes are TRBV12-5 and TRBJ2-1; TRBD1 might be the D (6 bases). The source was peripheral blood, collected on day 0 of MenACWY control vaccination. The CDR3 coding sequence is TGTGCTAGTGGTGTGACAGGTCAGCCTGAGCAGTTCTTC. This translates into CASGVTGQPEQFF.